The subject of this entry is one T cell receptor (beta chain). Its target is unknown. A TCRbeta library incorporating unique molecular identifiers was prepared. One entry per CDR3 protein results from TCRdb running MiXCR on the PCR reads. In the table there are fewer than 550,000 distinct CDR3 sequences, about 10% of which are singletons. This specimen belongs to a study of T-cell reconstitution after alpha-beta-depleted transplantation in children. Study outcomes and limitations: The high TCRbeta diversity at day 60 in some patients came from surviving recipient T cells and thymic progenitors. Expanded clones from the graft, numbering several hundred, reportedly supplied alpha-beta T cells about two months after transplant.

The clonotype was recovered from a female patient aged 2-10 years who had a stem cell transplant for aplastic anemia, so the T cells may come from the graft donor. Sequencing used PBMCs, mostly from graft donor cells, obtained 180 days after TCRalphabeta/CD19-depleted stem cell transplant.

DNA of the CDR3: TGTGCCAGCAGCGTATCTCGGAGTCCGGGTGAGCAGTTCTTC. This translates into CASSVSRSPGEQFF. This chain uses TRBV9 with TRBJ2-1; no definite D call. V was cut by 1 base and J by 9 bases, with 14 bases left in between. CDR1 is SGDLS, CDR2 YYNGEE, per germline. CDR3 length: 14 residues. The entire variable domain, with the rest obtained from reference TRBV9 and TRBJ2-1, is as follows: DSGVTQTPKHLITATGQRVTLRCSPRSGDLSVYWYQQSLDQGLQFLIQYYNGEERAKGNILERFSAQQFPDLHSELNLSSLELGDSALYFCASSVSRSPGEQFFGPGTRLTVL.